This T cell receptor (beta chain) is from a study of cytomegalovirus exposure and HLA in healthy donors. Overall study findings and caveats: Reported findings show TCR beta sequences accurately forecast HLA-A and HLA-B alleles in most subjects. 87-base-pair reads could not separate some V segments, including TRBV6-2 and TRBV6-3. What was likely a sequencing artifact was a cluster of highly shared sequence variants.

Amplification used 60 Vbeta primers and 13 Jbeta primers. The repertoire was sequenced with immunoSEQ multiplex PCR; TCRdb's copy has only in-frame clones and lacks some. The sample shows roughly 150,000 clones, around 78% of them seen only once. As for this clone: Its target is not known.

Looked up from germline, CDR1 is SGHTA and CDR2 is FQGTGA. The length of the CDR3 is 15 residues. What was sequenced was PBMCs. This sequence originates from a man aged 35 to 55 in good health and CMV-seronegative. The genes are TRBV7-3 and TRBJ2-5; TRBD2 aligns across 7 bases. The J call may not be correct, given that the DNA end is closer to TRBJ2-7. The CDR3 sequence: CASSYDTSASYEQYF. The CDR3 coding sequence is TGTGCCAGCAGCTACGACACTAGCGCCTCCTACGAGCAGTACTTC.